This T cell receptor beta chain was retrieved from a study of cytomegalovirus exposure and HLA in healthy donors. V shed 0 bases, J shed 6 bases, and the junction held 1 base outside the gene matches. The CDR3 loop spans 15 amino acids. From germline, CDR1 is ENHRY and CDR2 SYGVKD. Assay: immunoSEQ multiplex PCR; the TCRdb copy retains only in-frame clones and omits some. The sample has 90,000 to 150,000 clones; roughly 88% are singletons. The sequence came from a woman aged 18-29 years in good health and CMV-seropositive. Sequenced input: PBMCs. The chain uses TRBV10-3 and TRBJ2-1, with 11 bases matching TRBD2. The CDR3 loop reads CAISESGTSGNEQFF. DNA for the CDR3: TGTGCCATCAGTGAGTCGGGGACTAGCGGCAATGAGCAGTTCTTC.